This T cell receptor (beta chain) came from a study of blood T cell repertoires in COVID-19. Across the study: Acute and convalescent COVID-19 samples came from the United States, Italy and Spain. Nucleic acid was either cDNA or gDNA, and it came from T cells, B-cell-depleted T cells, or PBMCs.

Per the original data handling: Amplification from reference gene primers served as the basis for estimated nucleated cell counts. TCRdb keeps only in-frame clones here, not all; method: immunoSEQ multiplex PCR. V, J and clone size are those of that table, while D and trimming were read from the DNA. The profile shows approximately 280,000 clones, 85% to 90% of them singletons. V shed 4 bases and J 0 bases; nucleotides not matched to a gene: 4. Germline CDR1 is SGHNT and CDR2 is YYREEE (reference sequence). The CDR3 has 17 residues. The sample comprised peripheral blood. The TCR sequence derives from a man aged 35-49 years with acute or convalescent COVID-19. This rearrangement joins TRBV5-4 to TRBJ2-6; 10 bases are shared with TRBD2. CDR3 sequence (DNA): TGTGCCAGCAGCGCAGCGGGGGGGACCTCTGGGGCCAACGTCCTGACTTTC. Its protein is CASSAAGGTSGANVLTF.